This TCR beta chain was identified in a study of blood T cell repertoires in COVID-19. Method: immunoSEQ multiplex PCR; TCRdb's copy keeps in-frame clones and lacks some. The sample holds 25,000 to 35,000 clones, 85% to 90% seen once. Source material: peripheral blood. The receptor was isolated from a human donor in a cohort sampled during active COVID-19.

CDR3 in amino acids: CASSPVAGRDGYGYTF. The DNA of the CDR3 is TGTGCCAGCTCACCAGTCGCAGGCAGGGATGGGTATGGCTACACCTTC. The V and J genes are TRBV18 and TRBJ1-2; D may be TRBD1 (5 bases). V lost 2 bases to trimming and J lost 5 bases, with 18 bases between them. The CDR3 is 16 residues long. Looked up from germline, CDR1 is KGHSH and CDR2 is LQKENI.